The clone carrying this TCR beta chain showed up just once. Its specificity is unknown. Overlapping HIV-1 Gag 15-mer peptides at 0.85 to 1 ug per peptide per mL were used. Responding CD4+ T cells were sorted by upregulation of both CD40 ligand and CD69. The libraries were made with immunoSEQ version 4 in survey mode. Profiling relied on immunoSEQ multiplex PCR, and the TCRdb table lists in-frame clones only, not all of them. Among roughly 25,000 clones listed, approximately 79% were seen once. This sample was taken from a study of persistence of HIV-infected CD4 T cells. Study conclusions and caveats: TCRbeta richness was lower in CMV- and Gag-responding cells than in anti-CD3/anti-CD28-responding cells.

V lost 7 bases, J lost 5 bases, and 13 bases stayed unmatched. The CDR3 is 15 residues long. Germline V gives CDR1 MDHEN, CDR2 SYDVKM. The gene calls are TRBV28 and TRBJ1-2; 7 bases map to TRBD1. This material consisted of CD4+ T cells sorted from PBMCs after approximately 19-hour stimulation, taken from a patient who received antiretroviral therapy. The sequence was obtained from an adult man with HIV who was CMV-seropositive. CDR3 sequence: CASTKPGTGAYGYTF. The CDR3 DNA reads TGTGCCAGCACCAAGCCCGGCACAGGGGCTTATGGCTACACCTTC.